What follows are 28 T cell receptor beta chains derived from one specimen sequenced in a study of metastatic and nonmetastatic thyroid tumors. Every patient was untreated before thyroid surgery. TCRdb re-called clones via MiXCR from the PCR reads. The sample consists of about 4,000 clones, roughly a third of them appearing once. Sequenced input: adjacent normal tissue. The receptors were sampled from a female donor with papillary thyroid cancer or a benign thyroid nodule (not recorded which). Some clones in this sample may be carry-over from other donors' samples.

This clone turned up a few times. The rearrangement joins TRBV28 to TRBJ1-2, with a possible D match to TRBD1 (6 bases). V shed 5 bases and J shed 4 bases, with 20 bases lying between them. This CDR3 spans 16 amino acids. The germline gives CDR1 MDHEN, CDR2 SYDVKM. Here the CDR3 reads CASSPSRWGLSYGYTF. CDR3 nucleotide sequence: TGTGCCAGCAGTCCGTCGCGGTGGGGGCTTTCCTATGGCTACACCTTC.

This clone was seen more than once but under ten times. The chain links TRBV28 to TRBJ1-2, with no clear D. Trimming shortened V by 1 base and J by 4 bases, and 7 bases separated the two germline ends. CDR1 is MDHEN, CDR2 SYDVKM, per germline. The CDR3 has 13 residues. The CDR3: CASSLFVGYGYTF. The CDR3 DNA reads TGTGCCAGCAGTTTATTCGTAGGCTATGGCTACACCTTC.

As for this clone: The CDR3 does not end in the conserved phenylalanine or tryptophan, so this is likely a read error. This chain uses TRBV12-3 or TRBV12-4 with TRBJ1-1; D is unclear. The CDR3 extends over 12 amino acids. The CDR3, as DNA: TGTACCAGCAGTTTCGGCTCCACTGAAGCTTTCGTA. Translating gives CTSSFGSTEAFV.

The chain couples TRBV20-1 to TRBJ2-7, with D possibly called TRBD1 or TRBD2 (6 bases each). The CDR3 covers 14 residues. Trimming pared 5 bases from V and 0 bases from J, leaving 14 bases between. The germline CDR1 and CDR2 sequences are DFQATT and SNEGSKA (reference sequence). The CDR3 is CSALRGGSSYEQYF. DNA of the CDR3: TGCAGTGCTCTGCGAGGGGGGAGCTCCTACGAGCAGTACTTC.

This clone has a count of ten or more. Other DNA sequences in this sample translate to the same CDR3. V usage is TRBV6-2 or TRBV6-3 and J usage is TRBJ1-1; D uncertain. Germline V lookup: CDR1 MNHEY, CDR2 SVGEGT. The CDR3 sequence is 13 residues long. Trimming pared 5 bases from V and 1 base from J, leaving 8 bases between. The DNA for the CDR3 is TGTGCCAGCAGTAATACAGAGAACACTGAAGCTTTCTTT. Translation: CASSNTENTEAFF.

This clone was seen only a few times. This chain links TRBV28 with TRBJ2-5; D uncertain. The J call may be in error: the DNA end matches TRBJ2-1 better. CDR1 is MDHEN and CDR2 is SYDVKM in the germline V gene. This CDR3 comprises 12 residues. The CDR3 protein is CASSRTANEQFF. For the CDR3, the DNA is TGTGCCAGCAGTAGGACGGCCAATGAGCAGTTCTTC.

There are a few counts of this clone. The CDR3 DNA follows: TGTGCCAGCAGTTACTCGGGCAGGACAAACTATGGCTACACCTTC. It encodes CASSYSGRTNYGYTF. The chain is built from TRBV6-2 or TRBV6-3 and TRBJ1-2; the D gene is possibly TRBD1 (5 bases). The V end was cut by 0 bases, the J end by 2 bases, with 10 bases between. The CDR3 consists of 15 residues. From germline, CDR1 is MNHEY and CDR2 SVGEGT.

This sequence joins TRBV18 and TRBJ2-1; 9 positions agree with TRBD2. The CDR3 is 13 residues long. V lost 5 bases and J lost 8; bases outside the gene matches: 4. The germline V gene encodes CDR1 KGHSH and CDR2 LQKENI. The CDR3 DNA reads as TGTGCCAGCTCAGCGGGAGGGCAGGATGAGCAGTTCTTC. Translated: CASSAGGQDEQFF.

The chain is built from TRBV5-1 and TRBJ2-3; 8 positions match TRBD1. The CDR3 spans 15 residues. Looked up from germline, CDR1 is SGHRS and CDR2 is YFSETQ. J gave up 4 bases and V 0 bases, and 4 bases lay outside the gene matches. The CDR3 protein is CASSLGQGSPDTQYF. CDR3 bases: TGCGCCAGCAGCTTGGGACAGGGGAGTCCAGATACGCAGTATTTT.

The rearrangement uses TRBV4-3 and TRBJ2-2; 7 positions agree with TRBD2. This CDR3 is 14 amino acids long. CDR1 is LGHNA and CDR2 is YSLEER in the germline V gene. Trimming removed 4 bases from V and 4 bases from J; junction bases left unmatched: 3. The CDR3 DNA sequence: TGCGCCAGCAGCCCTTGGACTAGCACCGGGGAGCTGTTTTTT. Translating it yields CASSPWTSTGELFF.

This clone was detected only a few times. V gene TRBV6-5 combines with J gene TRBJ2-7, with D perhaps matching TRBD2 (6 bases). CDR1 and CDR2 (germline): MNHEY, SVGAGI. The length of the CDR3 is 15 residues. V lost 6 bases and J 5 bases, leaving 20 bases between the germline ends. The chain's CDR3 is CASSPLSGAGNEQYF. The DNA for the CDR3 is TGTGCCAGCAGCCCCCTTAGCGGAGCTGGGAACGAGCAGTACTTC.

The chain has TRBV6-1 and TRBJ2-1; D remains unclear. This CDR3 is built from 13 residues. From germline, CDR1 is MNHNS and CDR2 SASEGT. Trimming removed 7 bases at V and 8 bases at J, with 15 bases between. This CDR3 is CASTGYIRDEQFF. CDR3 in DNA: TGTGCCAGCACCGGCTACATTAGGGATGAGCAGTTCTTC.

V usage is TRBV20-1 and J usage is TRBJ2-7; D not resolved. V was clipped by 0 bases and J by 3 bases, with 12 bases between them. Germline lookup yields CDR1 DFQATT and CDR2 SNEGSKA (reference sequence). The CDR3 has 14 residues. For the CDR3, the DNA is TGCAGTGCTAGAGATAGGGTGGGTAACTACGAGCAGTACTTC. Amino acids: CSARDRVGNYEQYF.

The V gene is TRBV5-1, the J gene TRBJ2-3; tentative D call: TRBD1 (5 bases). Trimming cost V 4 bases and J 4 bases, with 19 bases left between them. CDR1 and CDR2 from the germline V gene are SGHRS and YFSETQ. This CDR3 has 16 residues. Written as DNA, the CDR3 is TGCGCCAGCAGCGTCCCCATAGGGGAAGGAGCAGATACGCAGTATTTT. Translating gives CASSVPIGEGADTQYF.

CDR3 bases: TGTGCCAGCAGCCCGGGTGACGGGGCCAACGTCCTGACTTTC. Its translation is CASSPGDGANVLTF. The V gene is TRBV9, the J gene TRBJ2-6; no clear D gene. Germline assignment: CDR1 SGDLS and CDR2 YYNGEE. V lost 4 bases and J lost 4, with 9 bases in between. CDR3 size: 14 residues.

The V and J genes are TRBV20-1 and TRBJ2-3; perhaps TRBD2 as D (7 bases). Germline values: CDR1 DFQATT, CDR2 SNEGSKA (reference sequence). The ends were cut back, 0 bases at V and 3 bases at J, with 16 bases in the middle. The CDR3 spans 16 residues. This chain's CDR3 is CSARDPLGGRTDTQYF. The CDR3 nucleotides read TGCAGTGCTAGAGACCCCCTCGGGGGGCGGACAGATACGCAGTATTTT.

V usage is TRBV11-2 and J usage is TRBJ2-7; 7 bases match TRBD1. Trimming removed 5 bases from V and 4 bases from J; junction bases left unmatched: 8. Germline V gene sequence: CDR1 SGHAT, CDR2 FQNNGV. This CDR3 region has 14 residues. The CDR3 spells CASSQGQNFYEQYF. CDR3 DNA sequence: TGTGCCAGCAGCCAGGGACAGAACTTTTACGAGCAGTACTTC.

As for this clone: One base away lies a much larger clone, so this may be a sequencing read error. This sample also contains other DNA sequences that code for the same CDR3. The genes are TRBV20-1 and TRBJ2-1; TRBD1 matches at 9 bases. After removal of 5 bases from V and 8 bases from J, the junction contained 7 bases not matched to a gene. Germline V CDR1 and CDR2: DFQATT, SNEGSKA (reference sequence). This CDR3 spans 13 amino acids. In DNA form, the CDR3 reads TGCAGTGCTCCACGGACAGGGGTGCATGAGCAGTTCTTC. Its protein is CSAPRTGVHEQFF.

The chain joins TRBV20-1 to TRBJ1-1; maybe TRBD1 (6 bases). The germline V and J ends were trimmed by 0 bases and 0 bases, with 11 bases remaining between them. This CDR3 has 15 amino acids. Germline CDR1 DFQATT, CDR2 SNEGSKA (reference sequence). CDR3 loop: CSARDYQGMNTEAFF. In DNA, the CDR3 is TGCAGTGCTAGAGACTATCAGGGGATGAACACTGAAGCTTTCTTT.

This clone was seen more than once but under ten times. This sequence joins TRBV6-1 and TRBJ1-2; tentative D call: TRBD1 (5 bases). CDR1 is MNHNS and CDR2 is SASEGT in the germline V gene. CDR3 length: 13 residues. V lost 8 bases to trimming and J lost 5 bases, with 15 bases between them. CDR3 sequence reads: CASVGVDKYGYTF. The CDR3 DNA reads TGTGCCAGCGTAGGGGTCGACAAGTATGGCTACACCTTC.

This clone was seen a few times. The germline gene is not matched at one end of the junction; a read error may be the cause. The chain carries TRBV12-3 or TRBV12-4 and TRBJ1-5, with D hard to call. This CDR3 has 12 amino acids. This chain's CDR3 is CASSFGDQPHHF. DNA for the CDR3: TGTGCCAGCAGTTTTGGCGATCAGCCCCATCATTTT.

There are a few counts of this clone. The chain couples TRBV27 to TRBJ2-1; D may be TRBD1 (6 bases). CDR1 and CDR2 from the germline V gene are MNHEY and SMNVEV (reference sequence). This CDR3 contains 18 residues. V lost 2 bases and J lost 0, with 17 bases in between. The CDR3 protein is CASSLALARGGSYNEQFF. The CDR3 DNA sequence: TGTGCCAGCAGTTTAGCCCTAGCTAGAGGGGGCTCCTACAATGAGCAGTTCTTC.

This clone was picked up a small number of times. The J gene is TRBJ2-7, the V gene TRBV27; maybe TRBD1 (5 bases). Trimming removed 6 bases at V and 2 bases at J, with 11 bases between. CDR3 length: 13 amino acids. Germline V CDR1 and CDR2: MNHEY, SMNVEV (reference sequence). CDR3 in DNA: TGTGCCAGCAGCCCGACAGATCCCTACGAGCAGTACTTC. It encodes CASSPTDPYEQYF.

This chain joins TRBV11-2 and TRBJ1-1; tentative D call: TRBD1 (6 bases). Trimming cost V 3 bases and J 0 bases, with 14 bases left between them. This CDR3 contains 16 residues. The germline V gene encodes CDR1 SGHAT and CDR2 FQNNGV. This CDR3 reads CASSFPRGEVNTEAFF. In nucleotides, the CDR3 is TGTGCCAGCAGCTTCCCCAGGGGCGAGGTGAACACTGAAGCTTTCTTT. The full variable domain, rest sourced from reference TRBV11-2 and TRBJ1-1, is EAGVAQSPRYKIIEKRQSVAFWCNPISGHATLYWYQQILGQGPKLLIQFQNNGVVDDSQLPKDRFSAERLKGVDSTLKIQPAKLEDSAVYLCASSFPRGEVNTEAFFGQGTRLTVV.

CDR3 residues: CASGGGNTIYF. Written as DNA, the CDR3 is TGTGCCAGCGGAGGTGGAAACACCATATATTTT. This sequence joins TRBV7-9 and TRBJ1-3; D is unclear. V lost 8 bases and J lost 3, with 5 bases in between. Germline V CDR1 and CDR2: SEHNR, FQNEAQ (reference sequence). The CDR3 consists of 11 residues.

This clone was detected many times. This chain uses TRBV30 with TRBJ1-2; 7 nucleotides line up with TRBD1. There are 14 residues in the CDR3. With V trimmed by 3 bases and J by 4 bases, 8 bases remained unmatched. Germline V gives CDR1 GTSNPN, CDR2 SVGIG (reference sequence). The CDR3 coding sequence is TGTGCCTGGAGGGATGACAGGGTCCCCTATGGCTACACCTTC. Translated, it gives CAWRDDRVPYGYTF. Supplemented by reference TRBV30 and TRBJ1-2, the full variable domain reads SQTIHQWPATLVQPVGSPLSLECTVEGTSNPNLYWYRQAAGRGLQLLFYSVGIGQISSEVPQNLSASRPQDRQFILSSKKLLLSDSGFYLCAWRDDRVPYGYTFGSGTRLTVV.

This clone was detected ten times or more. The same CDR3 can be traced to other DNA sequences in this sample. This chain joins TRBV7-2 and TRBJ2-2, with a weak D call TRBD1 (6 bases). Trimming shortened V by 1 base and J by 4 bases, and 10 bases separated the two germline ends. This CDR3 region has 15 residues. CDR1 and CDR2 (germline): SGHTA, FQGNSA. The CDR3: CASSLVGAVTGELFF. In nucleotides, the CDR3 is TGTGCCAGCAGCTTAGTGGGGGCCGTCACCGGGGAGCTGTTTTTT.

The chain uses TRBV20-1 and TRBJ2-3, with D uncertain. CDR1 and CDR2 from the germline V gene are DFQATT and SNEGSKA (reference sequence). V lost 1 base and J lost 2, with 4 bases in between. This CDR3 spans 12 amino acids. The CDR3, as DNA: TGCAGTGCTAGAGTAGACACAGATACGCAGTATTTT. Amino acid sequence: CSARVDTDTQYF.